The next 8 T cell receptor beta chains were all read from a single sample in a study of blood T cell repertoires in COVID-19 (dated by TCRdb to 2020 to 2022). Libraries were constructed by the immunoSEQ multiplex PCR assay. The table comes from immuneACCESS by way of TCRdb, which keeps in-frame sequences with V and J called. Part of the clones is missing from these tables; in studies checked, under half for an unresolved V gene and the rest for unknown reasons. The sample records 150,000 to 200,000 clones, 85% to 90% of which are singletons. The biggest ten clones account for roughly 9.7% of the sample. The sequencing sample was made of peripheral blood. The source is a woman aged 55-75 years with COVID-19, enrolled during active disease.

This clone was seen a single time. The chain has TRBV5-6 and TRBJ2-7, with a tentative D call TRBD2 (6 bases). This CDR3 is 12 amino acids long. CDR1 and CDR2 from the germline V gene are SGHDT and YYEEEE. V dropped 0 bases and J dropped 6 bases, with 7 bases sitting between them. The CDR3 coding sequence is TGTGCCAGCAGCTTGGGGGAGGCCGAGCAGTACTTC. Translating it yields CASSLGEAEQYF.

As for this clone: Sequence at one end of the junction differs from germline and may be a read error. The rearrangement uses TRBV6-4 and TRBJ2-7; 9 nucleotides align to TRBD2. This CDR3 is built from 16 residues. The germline V gene has CDR1 MRHNA and CDR2 SNTAGT. This CDR3 reads CASSPYTGTSLYKQYF. CDR3 in DNA: TGTGCCAGCAGTCCCTATACCGGGACTAGCCTCTACAAGCAGTACTTC.

In its sample, this clone was seen once. The chain is built from TRBV7-9 and TRBJ2-3; 12 bases are shared with TRBD2. This CDR3 comprises 16 residues. Per the germline V gene, CDR1 is SEHNR and CDR2 is FQNEAQ (reference sequence). V shed 4 bases and J 5 bases; nucleotides not matched to a gene: 7. The DNA of the CDR3 is TGTGCCAGCAGCTACCCCGGACTAGCGGGACAAGATACGCAGTATTTT. Its translation: CASSYPGLAGQDTQYF.

CDR3 region: CASSFRTSGSIEQFF. The CDR3 region has the DNA TGTGCCAGCAGCTTTAGGACTAGCGGGAGTATTGAGCAGTTCTTC. This chain uses TRBV11-3 with TRBJ2-1, with 13 bases identical to TRBD2. V dropped 3 bases and J dropped 9; count of bases not matched to a gene: 5. The CDR3 is 15 residues long. Germline loops: CDR1 SGHNT, CDR2 YENEEA.

The V call is TRBV9, the J call TRBJ1-2; no clear D gene. This CDR3 has 13 amino acids. Trimming left V 0 bases short and J 4 bases short, with 7 bases between. Per the germline V gene, CDR1 is SGDLS and CDR2 is YYNGEE. The CDR3 is CASSVGESYGYTF. DNA of the CDR3: TGTGCCAGCAGCGTAGGTGAGAGCTATGGCTACACCTTC.

V usage is TRBV9 and J usage is TRBJ2-2; TRBD1 aligns across 8 bases. Trimming cost V 6 bases and J 0 bases; bases outside gene matches: 4. In germline, CDR1 is SGDLS, CDR2 YYNGEE. The CDR3 has 15 amino acids. CDR3 sequence reads: CASTKQGANTGELFF. DNA of the CDR3: TGTGCCAGCACAAAACAGGGGGCGAACACCGGGGAGCTGTTTTTT.

This rearrangement joins TRBV11-2 to TRBJ1-2, with a weak D call TRBD1 (5 bases). The CDR3 extends over 13 amino acids. Per the germline V gene, CDR1 is SGHAT and CDR2 is FQNNGV. Trimming left V 1 base short and J 6 bases short, with 9 bases between. The CDR3 region has the DNA TGTGCCAGCAGCTTAGCCCAGGGCAATGGCTACACCTTC. Protein product: CASSLAQGNGYTF. Variable domain in full (rest from reference TRBV11-2 and TRBJ1-2): EAGVAQSPRYKIIEKRQSVAFWCNPISGHATLYWYQQILGQGPKLLIQFQNNGVVDDSQLPKDRFSAERLKGVDSTLKIQPAKLEDSAVYLCASSLAQGNGYTFGSGTRLTVV.

This chain connects TRBV5-1 to TRBJ2-7; 7 nucleotides line up with TRBD2. The CDR3 contains 13 residues. J gave up 5 bases and V 3 bases, and 5 bases lay outside the gene matches. Germline V lookup: CDR1 SGHRS, CDR2 YFSETQ. The chain's CDR3 is CASSSLTSDEQYF. The CDR3 coding sequence is TGCGCCAGCAGCTCCCTCACTAGCGACGAGCAGTACTTC.